Sequencing of this TCR beta chain was carried out in a study of blood T cell repertoires in COVID-19. The CDR3 runs to 13 residues. Trimming left V 5 bases short and J 5 bases short, with 10 bases between. In germline, CDR1 is LNHDA, CDR2 SQIVND (reference sequence). Researchers sorted participants into cohorts using their self-reported clinical history. Authors' analysis steps: Amplifying reference gene primers gave estimates of nucleated cell counts. The assay was immunoSEQ multiplex PCR, and TCRdb's table has in-frame clones only and misses some. That table is the source of V, J and clone size, and D and trimming were worked out from the DNA. The data show around 370,000 clones, more than 75% seen once.

The chain employs TRBV19 and TRBJ2-1; the D is unclear. Sequenced: PBMCs or T cells enriched from blood (not recorded which). The source is a woman under 30 who had recovered from COVID-19. CDR3 sequence: CASSPHSDNEQFF. The CDR3 coding sequence is TGTGCCAGTAGTCCCCACTCGGACAATGAGCAGTTCTTC.